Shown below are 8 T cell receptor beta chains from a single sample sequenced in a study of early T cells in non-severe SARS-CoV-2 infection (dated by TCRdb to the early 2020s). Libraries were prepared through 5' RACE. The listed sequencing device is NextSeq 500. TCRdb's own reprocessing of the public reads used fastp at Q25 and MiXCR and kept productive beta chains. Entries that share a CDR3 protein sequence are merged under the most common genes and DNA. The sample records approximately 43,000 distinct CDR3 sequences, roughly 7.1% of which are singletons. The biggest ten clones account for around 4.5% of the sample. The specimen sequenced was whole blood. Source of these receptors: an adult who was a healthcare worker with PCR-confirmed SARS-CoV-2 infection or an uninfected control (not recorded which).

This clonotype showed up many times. The CDR3 protein is CASSFGQTQETQYF. CDR3 in DNA: TGCGCCAGCAGCTTCGGACAGACACAAGAGACCCAGTACTTC. The chain links TRBV5-1 to TRBJ2-5; perhaps TRBD1 as D (6 bases). This CDR3 is 14 amino acids long. V dropped 2 bases and J dropped 2 bases, with 10 bases sitting between them. CDR1 SGHRS and CDR2 YFSETQ come from the germline V gene.

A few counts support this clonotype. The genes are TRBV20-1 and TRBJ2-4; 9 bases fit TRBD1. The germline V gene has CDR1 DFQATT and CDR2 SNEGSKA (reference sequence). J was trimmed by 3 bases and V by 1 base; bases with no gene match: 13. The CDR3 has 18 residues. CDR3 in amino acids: CSARGEDRGEGVKNIQYF. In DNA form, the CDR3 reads TGCAGTGCTAGAGGGGAGGACAGGGGAGAGGGGGTCAAAAACATTCAGTACTTC.

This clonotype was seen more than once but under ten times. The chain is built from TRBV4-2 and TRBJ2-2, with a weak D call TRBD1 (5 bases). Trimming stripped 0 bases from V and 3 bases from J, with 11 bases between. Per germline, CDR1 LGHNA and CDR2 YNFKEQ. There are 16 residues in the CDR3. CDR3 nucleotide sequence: TGTGCCAGCAGCCAAGATCCAGGGTCGGACACCGGGGAGCTGTTTTTT. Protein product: CASSQDPGSDTGELFF.

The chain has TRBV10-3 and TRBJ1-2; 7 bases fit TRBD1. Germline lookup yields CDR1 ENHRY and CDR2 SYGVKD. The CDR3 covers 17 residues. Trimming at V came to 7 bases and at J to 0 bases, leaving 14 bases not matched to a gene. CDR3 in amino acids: CAITRALGQAANYGYTF. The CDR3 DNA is TGTGCCATCACTAGGGCCTTAGGACAGGCAGCTAACTATGGCTACACCTTC.

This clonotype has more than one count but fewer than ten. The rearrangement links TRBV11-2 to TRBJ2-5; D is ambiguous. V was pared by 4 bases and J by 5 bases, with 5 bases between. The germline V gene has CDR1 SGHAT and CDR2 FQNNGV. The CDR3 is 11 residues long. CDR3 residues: CASSSAETQYF. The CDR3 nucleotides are TGTGCCAGCAGCTCAGCGGAGACCCAGTACTTC.

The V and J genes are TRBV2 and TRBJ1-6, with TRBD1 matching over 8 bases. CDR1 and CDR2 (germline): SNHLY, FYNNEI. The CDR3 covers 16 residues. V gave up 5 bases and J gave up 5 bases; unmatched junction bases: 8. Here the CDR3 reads CASSLDRGSHNSPLHF. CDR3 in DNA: TGTGCCAGCAGTTTAGACAGGGGTTCCCATAATTCACCCCTCCACTTT. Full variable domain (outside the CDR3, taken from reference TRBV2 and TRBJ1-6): EPEVTQTPSHQVTQMGQEVILRCVPISNHLYFYWYRQILGQKVEFLVSFYNNEISEKSEIFDDQFSVERPDGSNFTLKIRSTKLEDSAMYFCASSLDRGSHNSPLHFGNGTRLTVT.

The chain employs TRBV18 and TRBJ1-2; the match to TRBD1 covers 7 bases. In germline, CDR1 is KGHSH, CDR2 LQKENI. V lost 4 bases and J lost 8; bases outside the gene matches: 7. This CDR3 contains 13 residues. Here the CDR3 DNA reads TGTGCCAGCTCACTCAGTCGACAGGGCGGCTACACCTTC. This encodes CASSLSRQGGYTF.

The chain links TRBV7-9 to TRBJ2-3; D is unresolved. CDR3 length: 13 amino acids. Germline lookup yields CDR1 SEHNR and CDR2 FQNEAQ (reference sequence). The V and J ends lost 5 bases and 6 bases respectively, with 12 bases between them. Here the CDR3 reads CASSPISSDTQYF. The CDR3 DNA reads TGTGCCAGCAGCCCTATTAGCTCGGATACGCAGTATTTT.